Here is one TCR beta chain with its context. The target antigen is unknown. Each patient with chemo-refractory metastatic non-small-cell lung cancer was treated with focal radiation plus CTLA-4 blockade using ipilimumab. The assay was immunoSEQ multiplex PCR, and TCRdb's table has in-frame clones only and misses some. The table has about 28,000 clones, approximately 80% seen once. Trimming removed 0 bases from V and 6 bases from J, with 13 bases in between. Germline V gene lookup returns CDR1 SGDLS and CDR2 YYNGEE. This CDR3 has 15 residues. This sample was included in a study of radiotherapy plus CTLA-4 blockade in lung cancer. Study as a whole: Disease control was seen in about 30% of patients, objective responses in about 18%.

Study outcomes and limitations: Response, reportedly, was best predicted by interferon-beta along with early blood T cell clone dynamics. There was expansion of tumor-derived TCR clones in blood after radiotherapy plus ipilimumab.

The clonotype was recovered from a human donor with non-small cell lung cancer that progressed on radiotherapy plus ipilimumab. The V and J genes are TRBV9 and TRBJ2-1; weak D call: TRBD2 (6 bases). Sequencing used peripheral blood, obtained from a patient treated with radiotherapy plus ipilimumab. The CDR3: CASSVAGLDFNEQFF. The CDR3 nucleotides read TGTGCCAGCAGCGTAGCGGGACTTGACTTCAATGAGCAGTTCTTC.